The next 11 T cell receptor beta chains were all read from a single sample in a study of blood T cell repertoires in COVID-19. Some clones are missing from TCRdb's copy, which holds only in-frame ones; the method was immunoSEQ multiplex PCR. The table records approximately 170,000 clones, over 75% of them present only once. The specimen sequenced was peripheral blood. The receptor set was obtained from an elderly man with COVID-19, enrolled during active disease.

V usage is TRBV12-3 or TRBV12-4 and J usage is TRBJ1-3, with D unclear. V was cut by 1 base and J by 2 bases, with 3 bases left in between. This CDR3 has 13 residues. The CDR3 here is CASSLGTGNTIYF. CDR3 DNA: TGTGCCAGCAGTTTAGGTACTGGAAACACCATATATTTT.

This chain uses TRBV5-6 with TRBJ1-3, with 9 bases fitting TRBD1. V lost 4 bases, J lost 3 bases, and 2 bases stayed unmatched. In germline, CDR1 is SGHDT, CDR2 YYEEEE. The length of the CDR3 is 14 residues. The CDR3 sequence: CASSRDRDGNTIYF. CDR3 coding DNA: TGTGCCAGCAGCCGGGACAGGGATGGAAACACCATATATTTT.

The chain uses TRBV15 and TRBJ1-6; TRBD1 agrees at 7 bases. CDR3 length: 12 residues. Losses at the gene ends were 5 bases for V and 11 bases for J; bases not matched to a gene: 3. Germline CDR1 is LNHNV and CDR2 is YYDKDF (reference sequence). In DNA, the CDR3 is TGTGCCACCAGCCGACAGGGAACACCCCTCCACTTT. It codes for CATSRQGTPLHF.

This clone showed up just once. The J gene is TRBJ1-1, the V gene TRBV3-1 (or the pseudogene TRBV3-2); TRBD1 aligns across 10 bases. The CDR3 has 15 amino acids. Germline trimming cut 4 bases from V and 1 base from J; bases unmatched to any gene: 3. Germline V gene sequence: CDR1 LGHDT, CDR2 YNNKEL (reference sequence). The CDR3 nucleotides read TGTGCCAGCAGCCGACGGACAGGGGGGAACACTGAAGCTTTCTTT. Residues: CASSRRTGGNTEAFF.

The chain uses TRBV27 and TRBJ1-2, with D perhaps matching TRBD1 (5 bases). CDR1 and CDR2 (germline): MNHEY, SMNVEV (reference sequence). The germline V and J ends were trimmed by 5 bases and 4 bases, with 17 bases remaining between them. The CDR3 totals 15 residues. CDR3 sequence reads: CASSPTRAIGYGYTF. In DNA form, the CDR3 reads TGTGCCAGCAGTCCAACCAGGGCCATCGGCTATGGCTACACCTTC.

The chain couples TRBV7-6 to TRBJ1-6; 7 nucleotides agree with TRBD1. CDR1 SGHVS and CDR2 FNYEAQ come from the germline V gene. The CDR3 contains 15 residues. V lost 3 bases to trimming and J lost 8 bases; unmatched junction nucleotides: 7. DNA of the CDR3: TGTGCCAGCAGCTTCACCAGGGGGTGGGATTCACCCCTCCACTTT. Encoded protein: CASSFTRGWDSPLHF.

The V call is TRBV2, the J call TRBJ2-3; 7 bases agree with TRBD2. The CDR3 runs to 13 residues. V shed 7 bases, J shed 4 bases, and the junction held 5 bases outside the gene matches. CDR1 is SNHLY and CDR2 is FYNNEI in the germline V gene. DNA for the CDR3: TGTGCCAGCACTGCGGGGGTAGCAGATACGCAGTATTTT. Its protein product is CASTAGVADTQYF.

This clone was recorded only once. The V gene is TRBV14, the J gene TRBJ2-3, with a weak D call TRBD1 (8 bases). The V end lost 1 base, the J end lost 4 bases, and 18 bases lay between the germline ends. This CDR3 contains 17 residues. CDR1 SGHDN and CDR2 FVKESK come from the germline V gene. The CDR3 DNA is TGTGCCAGCAGCCAAGGGGACAGGCGGGGGAGGGCAGATACGCAGTATTTT. This translates into CASSQGDRRGRADTQYF.

V gene TRBV5-8 combines with J gene TRBJ1-1; TRBD1 matches at 10 bases. V dropped 1 base and J dropped 1; count of bases not matched to a gene: 7. Germline CDR1 is SGHTS and CDR2 is YDEGEE. The CDR3 runs to 17 residues. CDR3 nucleotides: TGTGCCAGCAGCTTGACCATCGGGACAGGGGCGAACACTGAAGCTTTCTTT. This gives the protein CASSLTIGTGANTEAFF.

V and J are TRBV10-3 and TRBJ1-3; D possibly corresponds to TRBD1 (5 bases). The V gene lost 7 bases and the J gene lost 1 base, with 11 bases spanning the gap. The germline V gene encodes CDR1 ENHRY and CDR2 SYGVKD. The CDR3 extends over 14 amino acids. DNA for the CDR3: TGTGCCATCACCCAGGGATTGTCTGGAAACACCATATATTTT. Translation gives CAITQGLSGNTIYF.

This clone was seen a single time. The V and J genes are TRBV2 and TRBJ1-2, with 8 nucleotides matching TRBD1. The germline CDR1 and CDR2 sequences are SNHLY and FYNNEI. CDR3 length: 14 amino acids. The V and J ends lost 2 bases and 5 bases, in that order; junction bases with no gene match: 4. The CDR3 nucleotides read TGTGCCAGCAGTGAAAGGGGACAGGAGTATGGCTACACCTTC. Translated: CASSERGQEYGYTF.